This T cell receptor beta chain was obtained from a study of identical twins. This CDR3 is built from 15 residues. V lost 6 bases, J lost 7 bases, and 10 bases stayed unmatched. Each CDR3 protein is one row after TCRdb ran MiXCR on the 5' RACE reads. The sample lists roughly 690,000 distinct CDR3 sequences; approximately 22% were seen once. A further study also used this sample, focusing on T cells expressing NK-cell markers.

The chain employs TRBV12-3 or TRBV12-4 and TRBJ2-1; 9 nucleotides match TRBD2. This receptor was taken from a woman under 30 in good health. The material sequenced was PBMCs. DNA for the CDR3: TGTGCCAGCAGCCAGGGGCGGGAGGGCCCGAATGAGCAGTTCTTC. Translating it yields CASSQGREGPNEQFF.